Listed below are T cell receptor beta chains from one sample, sequenced in a study of CD8+ T cells in alopecia areata. Libraries were prepared by immunoSEQ multiplex PCR; TCRdb keeps only in-frame clonotypes and omits some of them. The table has about 190,000 clones, roughly 64% seen once. This sample comprised CD8+ T cells sorted from blood, obtained at week 24, from a patient treated with tofacitinib. These receptors all stem from a human donor with alopecia areata. CDR3s include the opening cysteine and the closing phenylalanine or tryptophan. A D gene is named only where the DNA matches it firmly. Clone size, where shown, is once, few, many, or a class for clones that have expanded.

clone_size j_call d_call v_call cdr3_nt cdr3_aa
NA TRBJ2-2 NA TRBV4-2 TGTGCCAGCAGCCATGCCGGGGAGCTGTTTTTT CASSHAGELFF
NA TRBJ1-2 NA TRBV9 TGTGCCAGCAGCGTAGACGGTAACTATGGCTACACCTTC CASSVDGNYGYTF
NA TRBJ1-5 NA TRBV6-4 TGTGCCAGCAGTGCCCAAGCCAGCAATCAGCCCCAGCATTTT CASSAQASNQPQHF
NA TRBJ2-5 NA TRBV14 TGTGCCAGCAGCCCCCGTCCCCATCAAGAGACCCAGTACTTC CASSPRPHQETQYF
NA TRBJ2-1 TRBD1 TRBV19 TGTGCCAGTAGTATAGATAGGGTAGGACAGGGTAATGAGCAGTTCTTC CASSIDRVGQGNEQFF
NA TRBJ1-6 NA TRBV30 TGTGCCTGGGAGGACGGGACCACCTACTATAATTCACCCCTCCACTTT CAWEDGTTYYNSPLHF
NA TRBJ1-2 NA TRBV29-1 TGCAGCGTTGAAGCTGGGGACGTCCTCTATGGCTACACCTTC CSVEAGDVLYGYTF
NA TRBJ2-2 NA TRBV5-6 TGTGCCAGCAGCCCTATGGGGGCGGTCTTAACCGGGGAGCTGTTTTTT CASSPMGAVLTGELFF
NA TRBJ2-7 TRBD2 TRBV4-2 TGTGCCAGCAGCCAAGATGGGGGGGGACTAGGGTACGAGCAGTACTTC CASSQDGGGLGYEQYF
NA TRBJ2-1 NA TRBV7-9 TGTGCCAGCAGCTTAGGTCGGACGGGGATCAATGAGCAGTTCTTC CASSLGRTGINEQFF
NA TRBJ1-6 NA TRBV30 TGTGCCTGGAGCCCACCCGGACAAGTTTACTATAATTCACCCCTCCACTTT CAWSPPGQVYYNSPLHF
once TRBJ2-1 NA TRBV9 TGTGCCAGCAGCGCGACCAGGAGTGAGCAGTTCTTC CASSATRSEQFF
NA TRBJ2-5 TRBD1 TRBV2 TGTGCCAGCAGAGTTACAGGGGTGGAAGAGACCCAGTACTTC CASRVTGVEETQYF
NA TRBJ2-7 NA TRBV12-5 TGTGCTAGCTCCTCAGGGACTTACGAGCAGTACTTC CASSSGTYEQYF
NA TRBJ1-1 NA TRBV5-1 TGCGCCAGCAGCTTGGCCCCGGAGACGGTGAACACTGAAGCTTTCTTT CASSLAPETVNTEAFF
few TRBJ1-1 TRBD1 TRBV27 TGTGCCAGCACCCTTTGGGCAGGGGGCACTGAAGCTTTCTTT CASTLWAGGTEAFF
few TRBJ1-1 NA TRBV7-6 TGTGCCAGCACCGCACAGACAGGCTCCTTTGAAGCTTTCTTT CASTAQTGSFEAFF
NA TRBJ2-7 NA TRBV5-6 TGTGCCAGCAGCCTTTTGGAGGCCTACGAGCAGTACTTC CASSLLEAYEQYF
few TRBJ1-1 NA TRBV14 TGTGCCAGCAGCCCCCCCCCGTGGGACACTGAAGCTTTCTTT CASSPPPWDTEAFF
NA TRBJ2-5 TRBD1 TRBV30 TGTGCCTGGAGCGTTGACAGGGCGGCGGCCCAGTACTTC CAWSVDRAAAQYF
few TRBJ2-7 NA TRBV14 TGTGCCAGCAGCGAAGCAGGGGTAATCCCGTACTTC CASSEAGVIPYF
NA TRBJ2-3 NA TRBV4-2 TGTGCCAGCAGGCCCGAGGCGGGGCTTCGACCCCGCGATACGCAGTATTTT CASRPEAGLRPRDTQYF
few TRBJ2-5 TRBD1 TRBV4-1 TGCGCCAGCAGCCATCGGACAGGGGGCGCAGAGACCCAGTACTTC CASSHRTGGAETQYF
NA TRBJ1-5 NA TRBV7-9 TGTGCCAGCAGCTTAGACGGGCAGCCCCAGCATTTT CASSLDGQPQHF
once TRBJ2-1 NA TRBV30 TGTGCCTGGAGCGCTTCCTACAATGAGCAGTTCTTC CAWSASYNEQFF
NA TRBJ2-5 TRBD2 TRBV7-6 TGTGCCAGCAGCTTATCGGGCGGGGGTCGAGAGACCCAGTACTTC CASSLSGGGRETQYF
few TRBJ1-1 TRBD1 TRBV2 TGTGCCAGCAGGAGGGACAGCATGACTGAAGCTTTCTTT CASRRDSMTEAFF
NA TRBJ2-1 NA TRBV29-1 TGCAGCGTTCCCCGGGGAAATGAGCAGTTCTTC CSVPRGNEQFF
NA TRBJ1-1 NA TRBV19 TGTGCCAGTTCTCTACAGGCCACGAACACTGAAGCTTTCTTT CASSLQATNTEAFF
NA TRBJ1-1 NA TRBV6-5 TGTGCCAGCAGTTATGGTTCGGGAACTACTGAAGCTTTCTTT CASSYGSGTTEAFF
few TRBJ2-5 NA TRBV5-1 TGCGCCAGCAGCTTGTCGACCGCCAGAAGGACCCAGTACTTC CASSLSTARRTQYF
once TRBJ1-5 TRBD1 TRBV27 TGTGCCAGCAGTTTTACTGGGGCAGGGGGCAGGAGACAGCCCCAGCATTTT CASSFTGAGGRRQPQHF
NA TRBJ2-6 NA TRBV6-4 TGTGCCAGCAGTCCTCGGGGAGCTGGGGCCAACGTCCTGACTTTC CASSPRGAGANVLTF
NA TRBJ1-2 NA TRBV25-1 TGTGCCAGCAGGGGAAGGGGGGGGGCCTATGGCTACACCTTC CASRGRGGAYGYTF
few TRBJ2-3 NA TRBV4-2 TGTGCCAGCAGCCAGGAAGACTGGGGCGATACGCAGTATTTT CASSQEDWGDTQYF
NA TRBJ2-7 NA TRBV10-2 TGCGCCAGCAGTGAGAACGAGCAGTACTTC CASSENEQYF
NA TRBJ1-2 NA TRBV5-6 TGTGCCAGCAGCTTTCGGGGATCTAACTATGGCTACACCTTC CASSFRGSNYGYTF
NA TRBJ1-2 NA TRBV4-2 TGTGCCAGCAGCGTGACAGCCCGCTATGGCTACACCTTC CASSVTARYGYTF
NA TRBJ1-4 NA TRBV4-1 TGCGCCAGCAGCCGAGGCGGCGAAAAACTGTTTTTT CASSRGGEKLFF
NA TRBJ1-2 NA TRBV4-1 TGCGCCAGCAGCCAAGATACGGCGCAAGGCTACACCTTC CASSQDTAQGYTF
NA TRBJ2-7 TRBD2 TRBV25-1 TGTGCCAGCAGCGGGGGCCCTAGCGGGGGTATCTCCTACGAGCAGTACTTC CASSGGPSGGISYEQYF
once TRBJ1-5 NA TRBV7-9 TGTGCCAGCAGCTTAGATGGGGGGATCCAGCCCCAGCATTTT CASSLDGGIQPQHF
NA TRBJ2-1 NA TRBV5-1 TGCGCCAGCAGCTTTCTTGGTCCCATCTCTAATGAGCAGTTCTTC CASSFLGPISNEQFF
NA TRBJ2-1 NA TRBV7-8 TGTGCCAGCAGCCCAATGTTCTTC CASSPMFF
NA TRBJ2-1 NA TRBV9 TGTGCCAGCAGCGTAGCCGTCAGCTCCTACAATGAGCAGTTCTTC CASSVAVSSYNEQFF
NA TRBJ2-1 TRBD2 TRBV5-1 TGCGCCAGCGCACCTACCGGGACTAGCGGTTCCAATGAGCAGTTCTTC CASAPTGTSGSNEQFF
NA TRBJ2-3 NA TRBV9 TGTGCCAGCAGCGTAGAAGGGGTAGAGACAGCTACGCAGTATTTT CASSVEGVETATQYF
few TRBJ2-7 TRBD1 TRBV29-1 TGCAGCGTTGTGGTCAGGGGGTACGAGCAGTACTTC CSVVVRGYEQYF
few TRBJ2-5 NA TRBV5-1 TGCGCCAGCAGCTTGGCCGTCGGGGGGACCCAGTACTTC CASSLAVGGTQYF
NA TRBJ2-1 TRBD2 TRBV19 TGTGCCAGTAGTCTCGGGACTAGCGGCTACAATGAGCAGTTCTTC CASSLGTSGYNEQFF